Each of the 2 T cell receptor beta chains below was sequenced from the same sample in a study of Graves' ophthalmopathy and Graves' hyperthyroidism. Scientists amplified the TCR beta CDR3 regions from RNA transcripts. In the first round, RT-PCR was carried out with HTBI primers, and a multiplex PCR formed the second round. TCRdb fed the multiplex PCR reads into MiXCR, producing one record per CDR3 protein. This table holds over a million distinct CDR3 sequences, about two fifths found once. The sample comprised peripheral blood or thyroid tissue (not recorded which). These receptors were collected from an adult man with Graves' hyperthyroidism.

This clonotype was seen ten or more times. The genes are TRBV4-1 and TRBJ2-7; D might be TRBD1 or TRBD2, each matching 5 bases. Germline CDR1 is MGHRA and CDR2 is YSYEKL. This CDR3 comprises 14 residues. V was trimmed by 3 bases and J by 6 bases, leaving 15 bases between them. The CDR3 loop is CASSHGALGGEQYF. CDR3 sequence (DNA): TGCGCCAGCAGCCACGGGGCCCTAGGTGGCGAGCAGTACTTC.

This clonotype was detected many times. The DNA for the CDR3 is TGTGCCAGCAGCTTTCTTAACCGATACGAGCAGTACTTC. Its translation: CASSFLNRYEQYF. V usage is TRBV11-2 and J usage is TRBJ2-7; D is uncertain. The length of the CDR3 is 13 residues. Germline CDR1 is SGHAT and CDR2 is FQNNGV. V lost 3 bases and J 4 bases, leaving 10 bases between the germline ends.